The clone carrying this TCR beta chain was detected a few times. MiXCR, run by TCRdb on the 5' RACE reads, gives a single entry per CDR3 protein. The table includes some 78,000 distinct CDR3 sequences, around 7.3% detected once. Time point denoted: sample taken at primary tumor resection. The CDR3 extends over 16 amino acids. Germline CDR1 SGHDT, CDR2 YYEEEE. The V gene lost 0 bases and the J gene lost 7 bases, with 20 bases spanning the gap. This record comes from a study of spatial heterogeneity in lung cancer. The sequence came from a male donor with early-stage non-small cell lung cancer. The rearrangement links TRBV5-6 to TRBJ2-7, with TRBD1 as a possible D gene (5 bases). The source was PBMCs, collected at surgery. The CDR3 sequence: CASSLDQGPEYMEQYF. DNA for the CDR3: TGTGCCAGCAGCTTGGACCAGGGCCCAGAATATATGGAGCAGTACTTC. Full variable domain (remainder filled in from reference TRBV5-6 and TRBJ2-7): DAGVTQSPTHLIKTRGQQVTLRCSPKSGHDTVSWYQQALGQGPQFIFQYYEEEERQRGNFPDRFSGHQFPNYSSELNVNALLLGDSALYLCASSLDQGPEYMEQYFGPGTRLTVT.